This passage covers 9 T cell receptor beta chains from one sample sequenced in a study of Ad26.COV2.S vaccination and SARS-CoV-2 variants. Profiled with immunoSEQ multiplex PCR; TCRdb holds only in-frame clones, not every one. The sample has approximately 400,000 clones, more than 75% seen once. Regarding treatment: around 19 received Ad26.COV2.S at low or high dose, single or two shots; about five received placebo; per-sample allocation not given. Sample collection was performed on day 63 after the first vaccine or placebo injection. This specimen was peripheral blood, taken in a trial of Ad26.COV2.S vaccine versus placebo. The receptor set was obtained from a person aged 18-60 years who received the Ad26.COV2.S COVID-19 vaccine or a placebo.

In its sample, this clone was seen once. The chain has TRBV30 and TRBJ2-7; no firm D call. The germline CDR1 and CDR2 sequences are GTSNPN and SVGIG (reference sequence). V was trimmed by 3 bases and J by 5 bases, leaving 11 bases between them. CDR3 length equals 12 residues. The CDR3 coding sequence is TGTGCCTGGAGCCAAGTGGGGAACGAGCAGTACTTC. Its translation is CAWSQVGNEQYF.

This sequence joins TRBV29-1 and TRBJ2-3; D not resolved. Trimming removed 5 bases from V and 1 base from J, with 16 bases in between. The CDR3 covers 15 residues. Germline CDR1 SQVTM, CDR2 ANQGSEA. CDR3 sequence reads: CSVRINPSRTDTQYF. The CDR3 DNA follows: TGCAGCGTTCGTATCAACCCGTCCCGCACAGATACGCAGTATTTT.

The chain recombines TRBV30 with TRBJ1-5; maybe TRBD1 (5 bases). The CDR3 covers 14 residues. The ends were cut back, 0 bases at V and 6 bases at J, with 12 bases in the middle. In germline, CDR1 is GTSNPN, CDR2 SVGIG (reference sequence). The DNA of the CDR3 is TGTGCCTGGAGTGTACTTCTGGACACTCAGCCCCAGCATTTT. This sequence encodes CAWSVLLDTQPQHF.

The sample holds a few counts of this clone. V gene TRBV7-9 combines with J gene TRBJ2-1, with 10 bases that match TRBD2. This CDR3 spans 19 amino acids. The germline CDR1 and CDR2 sequences are SEHNR and FQNEAQ (reference sequence). The J segment lost 0 bases and the V segment lost 1 base, leaving 9 bases of the junction unmatched. The CDR3, as DNA: TGTGCCAGCAGCTTAGTCTGGACTAGCGGTACTCACTCCTACAATGAGCAGTTCTTC. As protein: CASSLVWTSGTHSYNEQFF.

The genes are TRBV27 and TRBJ2-2; D gene ambiguous. The V and J ends lost 4 bases and 7 bases respectively, with 16 bases between them. There are 15 residues in the CDR3. CDR1 is MNHEY and CDR2 is SMNVEV in the germline V gene (reference sequence). The CDR3 DNA reads as TGTGCCAGCAGTTCGGTGCCCGACCACGTCGGGGAGCTGTTTTTT. This sequence encodes CASSSVPDHVGELFF.

This sequence joins TRBV18 and TRBJ2-7; 8 bases line up with TRBD1. Trimming took 3 bases from V and 3 from J; bases not matched to a gene: 4. This CDR3 region has 14 residues. Germline V CDR1 and CDR2: KGHSH, LQKENI. The CDR3 DNA sequence: TGTGCCAGCTCACCCGGACAGGGTATCTACGAGCAGTACTTC. Protein: CASSPGQGIYEQYF.

The chain uses TRBV14 and TRBJ2-7, with 7 bases aligning to TRBD1. V shed 10 bases and J 1 base; nucleotides not matched to a gene: 16. The CDR3 runs to 16 residues. Germline CDR1 SGHDN, CDR2 FVKESK. CDR3 amino acids: CANRTGDQIGSYEQYF. The CDR3 DNA reads TGTGCCAACAGAACAGGGGACCAAATAGGGTCCTACGAGCAGTACTTC.

Details on this clone: Mismatch with germline at one junction end may stem from a read error. V is TRBV7-7 and J is TRBJ1-3; tentatively, D is TRBD1 (5 bases). The germline V gene encodes CDR1 SSHAT and CDR2 FNYEAQ (reference sequence). The CDR3 is made up of 15 amino acids. CDR3 bases: TGTGCTAGCAGTTACTCCCTGGGGCTTGGAAACACCATATATTTT. This codes for CASSYSLGLGNTIYF.

The V call is TRBV4-1, the J call TRBJ1-3; D might be TRBD1 (5 bases). The CDR3 is made up of 17 amino acids. CDR1 is MGHRA and CDR2 is YSYEKL in the germline V gene. Trimming pared 1 base from V and 8 bases from J, leaving 21 bases between. The CDR3 spells CASSQASHGSLRDTIYF. The DNA for the CDR3 is TGCGCCAGCAGCCAAGCATCGCATGGGTCCCTCAGGGACACCATATATTTT.